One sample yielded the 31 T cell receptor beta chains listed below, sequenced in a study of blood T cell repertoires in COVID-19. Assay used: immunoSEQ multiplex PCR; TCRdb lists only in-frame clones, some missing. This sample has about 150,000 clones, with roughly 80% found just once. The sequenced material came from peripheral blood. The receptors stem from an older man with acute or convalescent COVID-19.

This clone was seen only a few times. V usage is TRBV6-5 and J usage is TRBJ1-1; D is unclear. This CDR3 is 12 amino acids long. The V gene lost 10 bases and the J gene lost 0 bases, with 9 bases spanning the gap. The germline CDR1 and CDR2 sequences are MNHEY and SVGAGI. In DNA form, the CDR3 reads TGTGCCATTTTAGCCTTGAACACTGAAGCTTTCTTT. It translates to CAILALNTEAFF.

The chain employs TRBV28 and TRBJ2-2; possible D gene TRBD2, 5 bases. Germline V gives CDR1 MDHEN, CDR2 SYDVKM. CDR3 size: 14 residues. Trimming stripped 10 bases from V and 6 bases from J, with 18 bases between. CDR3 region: CATRRSGWPGELFF. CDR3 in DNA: TGTGCCACACGGAGGAGCGGCTGGCCCGGGGAGCTGTTTTTT.

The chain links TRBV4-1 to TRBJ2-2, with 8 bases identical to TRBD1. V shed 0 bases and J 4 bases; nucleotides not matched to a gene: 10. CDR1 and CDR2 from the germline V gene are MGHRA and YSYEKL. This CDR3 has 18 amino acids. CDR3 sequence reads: CASSQDLGQGWGTGELFF. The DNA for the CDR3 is TGCGCCAGCAGCCAAGATCTTGGACAGGGTTGGGGCACCGGGGAGCTGTTTTTT.

The CDR3 loop is CASSSRGQTTGELFF. CDR3 nucleotide sequence: TGCGCCAGCAGCTCGAGGGGACAGACCACCGGGGAGCTGTTTTTT. The genes are TRBV5-1 and TRBJ2-2, with 7 bases matching TRBD1. V lost 3 bases, J lost 4 bases, and 6 bases stayed unmatched. The CDR3 contains 15 residues. The germline gives CDR1 SGHRS, CDR2 YFSETQ.

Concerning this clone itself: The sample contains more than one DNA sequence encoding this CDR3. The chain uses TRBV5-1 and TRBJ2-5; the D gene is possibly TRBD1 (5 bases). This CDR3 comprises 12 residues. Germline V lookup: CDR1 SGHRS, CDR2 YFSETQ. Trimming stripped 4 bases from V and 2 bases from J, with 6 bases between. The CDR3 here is CASSRQQETQYF. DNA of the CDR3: TGCGCCAGCAGCCGACAGCAAGAGACCCAGTACTTC.

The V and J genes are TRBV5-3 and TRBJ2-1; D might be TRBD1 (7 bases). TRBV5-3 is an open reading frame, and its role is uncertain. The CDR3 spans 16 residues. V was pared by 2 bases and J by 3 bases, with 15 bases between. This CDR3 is CARSFVDRDCYNEQFF. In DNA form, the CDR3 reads TGTGCCAGAAGCTTCGTAGACAGGGACTGCTACAATGAGCAGTTCTTC.

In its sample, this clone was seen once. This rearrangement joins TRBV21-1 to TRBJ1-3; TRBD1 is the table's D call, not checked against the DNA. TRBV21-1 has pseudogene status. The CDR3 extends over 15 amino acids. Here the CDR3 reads CASSIYRAAGNTIYF. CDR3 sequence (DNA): TGTGCCAGCAGCATTTACAGGGCTGCGGGAAACACCATATATTTT.

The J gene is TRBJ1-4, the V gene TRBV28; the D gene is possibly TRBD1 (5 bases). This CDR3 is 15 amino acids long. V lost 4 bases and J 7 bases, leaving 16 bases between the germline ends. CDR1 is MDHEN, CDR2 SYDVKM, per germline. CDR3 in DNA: TGTGCCAGCAGTTCCGTATCCCAGGGCGGTGAAAAACTGTTTTTT. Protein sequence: CASSSVSQGGEKLFF.

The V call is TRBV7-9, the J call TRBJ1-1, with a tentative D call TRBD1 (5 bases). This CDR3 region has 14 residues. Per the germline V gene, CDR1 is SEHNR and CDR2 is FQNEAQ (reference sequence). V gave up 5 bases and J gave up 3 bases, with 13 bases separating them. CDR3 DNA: TGTGCCAGCAGCCTTAGTCGGGGGTACACTGAAGCTTTCTTT. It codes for CASSLSRGYTEAFF.

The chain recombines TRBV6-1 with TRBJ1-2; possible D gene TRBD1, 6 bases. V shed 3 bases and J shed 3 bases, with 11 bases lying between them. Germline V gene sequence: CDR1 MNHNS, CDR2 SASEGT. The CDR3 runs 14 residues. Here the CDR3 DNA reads TGTGCCAGCAGTGACAGGGGATCCGACTATGGCTACACCTTC. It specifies CASSDRGSDYGYTF.

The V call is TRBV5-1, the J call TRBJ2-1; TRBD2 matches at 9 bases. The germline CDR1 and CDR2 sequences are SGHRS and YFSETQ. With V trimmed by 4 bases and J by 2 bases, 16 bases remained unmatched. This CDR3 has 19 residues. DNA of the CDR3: TGCGCCAGCAGCGACGGACGGAGACGCGGGGGGGGCGCCTACAATGAGCAGTTCTTC. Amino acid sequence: CASSDGRRRGGGAYNEQFF. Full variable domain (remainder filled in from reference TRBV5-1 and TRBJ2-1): KAGVTQTPRYLIKTRGQQVTLSCSPISGHRSVSWYQQTPGQGLQFLFEYFSETQRNKGNFPGRFSGRQFSNSRSEMNVSTLELGDSALYLCASSDGRRRGGGAYNEQFFGPGTRLTVL.

CDR3 sequence: CASSRQGTDTQYF. The CDR3 DNA follows: TGCGCCAGCAGCCGACAGGGTACAGATACGCAGTATTTT. V usage is TRBV5-1 and J usage is TRBJ2-3, with TRBD1 matching over 7 bases. CDR1 and CDR2 from the germline V gene are SGHRS and YFSETQ. The CDR3 runs 13 residues. Trimming at V came to 4 bases and at J to 3 bases, leaving 2 bases not matched to a gene.

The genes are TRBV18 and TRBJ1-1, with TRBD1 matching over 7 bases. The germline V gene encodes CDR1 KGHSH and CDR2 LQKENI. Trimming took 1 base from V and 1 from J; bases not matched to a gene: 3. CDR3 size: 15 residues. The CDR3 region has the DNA TGTGCCAGCTCACCACAAACAGGGGCGAACACTGAAGCTTTCTTT. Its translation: CASSPQTGANTEAFF.

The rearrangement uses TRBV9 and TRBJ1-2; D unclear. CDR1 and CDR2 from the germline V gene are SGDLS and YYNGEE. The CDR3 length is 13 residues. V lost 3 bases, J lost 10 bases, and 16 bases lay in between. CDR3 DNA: TGTGCCAGCAGCGGAGGCCCCTCCCGTACCTACACCTTC. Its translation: CASSGGPSRTYTF.

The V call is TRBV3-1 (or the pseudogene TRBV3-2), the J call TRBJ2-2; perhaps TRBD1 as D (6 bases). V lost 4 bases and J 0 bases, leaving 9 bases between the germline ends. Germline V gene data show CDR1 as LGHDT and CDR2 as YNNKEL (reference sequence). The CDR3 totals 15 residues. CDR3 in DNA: TGTGCCAGCAGCCCCTGGACAGCGAACACCGGGGAGCTGTTTTTT. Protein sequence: CASSPWTANTGELFF.

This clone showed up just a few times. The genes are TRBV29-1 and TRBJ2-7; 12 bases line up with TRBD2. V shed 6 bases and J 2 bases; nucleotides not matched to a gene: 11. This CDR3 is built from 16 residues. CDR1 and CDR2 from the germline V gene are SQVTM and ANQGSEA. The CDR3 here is CSVEGLAGSYPYEQYV. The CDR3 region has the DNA TGCAGCGTCGAGGGACTAGCGGGTTCTTATCCCTACGAGCAGTACGTC.

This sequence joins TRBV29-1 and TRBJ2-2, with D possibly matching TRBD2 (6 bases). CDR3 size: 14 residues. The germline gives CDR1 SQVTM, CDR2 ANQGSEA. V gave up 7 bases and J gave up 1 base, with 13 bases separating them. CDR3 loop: CSAGGALNTGELFF. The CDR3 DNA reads TGCAGCGCCGGAGGGGCACTGAACACCGGGGAGCTGTTTTTT.

In DNA, the CDR3 is TGTGCCAGCAGCGTGTTAGCGGGGGGAGGTGAGCAGTTCTTC. Amino acid sequence: CASSVLAGGGEQFF. The chain carries TRBV9 and TRBJ2-1; TRBD2 matches 10 bases. CDR3 length: 14 amino acids. In germline, CDR1 is SGDLS, CDR2 YYNGEE. With 2 bases clipped from V and 9 bases from J, the junction kept 5 bases outside the gene matches.

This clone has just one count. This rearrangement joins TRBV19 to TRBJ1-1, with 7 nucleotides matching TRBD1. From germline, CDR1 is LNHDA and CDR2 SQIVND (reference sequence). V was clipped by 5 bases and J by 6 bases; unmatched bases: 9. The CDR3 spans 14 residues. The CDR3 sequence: CASSPPGQGAEAFF. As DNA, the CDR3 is TGTGCCAGTAGTCCCCCGGGCCAGGGGGCTGAAGCTTTCTTT. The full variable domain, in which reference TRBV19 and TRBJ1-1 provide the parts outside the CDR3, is DGGITQSPKYLFRKEGQNVTLSCEQNLNHDAMYWYRQDPGQGLRLIYYSQIVNDFQKGDIAEGYSVSREKKESFPLTVTSAQKNPTAFYLCASSPPGQGAEAFFGQGTRLTVV.

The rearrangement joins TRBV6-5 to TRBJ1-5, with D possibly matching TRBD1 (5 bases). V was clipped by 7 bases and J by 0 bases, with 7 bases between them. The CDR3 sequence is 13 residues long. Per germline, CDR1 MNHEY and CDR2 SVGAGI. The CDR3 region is CASIGDSNQPQHF. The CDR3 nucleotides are TGTGCCAGCATAGGGGATAGCAATCAGCCCCAGCATTTT.

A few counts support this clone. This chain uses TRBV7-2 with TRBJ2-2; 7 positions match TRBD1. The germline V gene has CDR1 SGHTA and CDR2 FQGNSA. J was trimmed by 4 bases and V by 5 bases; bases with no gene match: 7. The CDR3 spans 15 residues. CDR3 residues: CASSPSGQVTGELFF. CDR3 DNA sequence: TGTGCCAGCAGCCCTTCAGGACAGGTCACCGGGGAGCTGTTTTTT.

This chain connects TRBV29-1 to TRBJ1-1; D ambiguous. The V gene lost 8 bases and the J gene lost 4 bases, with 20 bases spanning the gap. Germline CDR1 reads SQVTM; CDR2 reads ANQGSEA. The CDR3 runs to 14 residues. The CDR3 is CSFSPRAWGTEAFF. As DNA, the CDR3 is TGCAGCTTTTCTCCGAGGGCTTGGGGCACTGAAGCTTTCTTT.

Here the CDR3 reads CASSLSSSYNEQFF. CDR3 coding DNA: TGCGCCAGCAGCTTGTCTAGCTCCTACAATGAGCAGTTCTTC. This chain uses TRBV5-1 with TRBJ2-1; D not resolved. Germline V gene lookup returns CDR1 SGHRS and CDR2 YFSETQ. Deletions cut 1 base from V and 0 bases from J, with 5 bases between. This CDR3 spans 14 amino acids.

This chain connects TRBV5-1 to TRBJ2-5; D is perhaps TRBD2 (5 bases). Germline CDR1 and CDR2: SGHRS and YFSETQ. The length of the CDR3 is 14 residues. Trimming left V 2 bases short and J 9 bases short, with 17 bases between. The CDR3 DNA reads TGCGCCAGCAGCTTTTTGGGGAGAAGCGATGCCCAGTACTTC. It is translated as CASSFLGRSDAQYF.

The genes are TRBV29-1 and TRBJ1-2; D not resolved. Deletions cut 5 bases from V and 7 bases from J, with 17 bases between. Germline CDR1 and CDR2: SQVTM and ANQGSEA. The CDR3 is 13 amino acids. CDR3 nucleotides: TGCAGCGTTCCAGTCATGAGGGAGATTGGCTACACCTTC. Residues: CSVPVMREIGYTF.

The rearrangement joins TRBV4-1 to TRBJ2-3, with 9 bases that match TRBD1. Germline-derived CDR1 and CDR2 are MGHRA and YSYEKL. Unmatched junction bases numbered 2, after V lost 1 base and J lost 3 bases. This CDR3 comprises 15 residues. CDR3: CASSQGQGGTDTQYF. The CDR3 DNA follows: TGCGCCAGCAGCCAAGGACAGGGGGGGACAGATACGCAGTATTTT.

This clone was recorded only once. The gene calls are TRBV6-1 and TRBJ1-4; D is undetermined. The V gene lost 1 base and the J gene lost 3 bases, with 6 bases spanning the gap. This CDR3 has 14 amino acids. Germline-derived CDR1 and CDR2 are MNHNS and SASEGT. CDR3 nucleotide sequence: TGTGCCAGCAGTGAAGGGAGGCCTAATGAAAAACTGTTTTTT. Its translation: CASSEGRPNEKLFF.

CDR3 nucleotides: TGTGCCAGCAGCTTGGCCGGGACAGGGTCCTACGAGCAGTACTTC. Translation: CASSLAGTGSYEQYF. The chain joins TRBV5-5 to TRBJ2-7, with TRBD1 identical over 9 bases. Germline V gene lookup returns CDR1 SGHKS and CDR2 YYEKEE (reference sequence). With V trimmed by 0 bases and J by 1 base, 2 bases remained unmatched. This CDR3 is 15 amino acids long.

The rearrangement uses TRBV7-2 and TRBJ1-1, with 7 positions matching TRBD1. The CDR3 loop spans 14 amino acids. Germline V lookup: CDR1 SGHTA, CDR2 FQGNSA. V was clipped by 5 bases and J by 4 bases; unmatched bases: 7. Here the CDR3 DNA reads TGTGCCAGCAGCGACAGGGTTGGGGCCACTGAAGCTTTCTTT. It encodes CASSDRVGATEAFF.

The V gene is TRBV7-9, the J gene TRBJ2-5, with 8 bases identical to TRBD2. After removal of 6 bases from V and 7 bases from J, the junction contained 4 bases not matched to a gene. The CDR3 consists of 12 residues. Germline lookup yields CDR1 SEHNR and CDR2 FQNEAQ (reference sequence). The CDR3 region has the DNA TGTGCCAGCAGACTAGCGGTGGGGACCCAGTACTTC. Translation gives CASRLAVGTQYF.

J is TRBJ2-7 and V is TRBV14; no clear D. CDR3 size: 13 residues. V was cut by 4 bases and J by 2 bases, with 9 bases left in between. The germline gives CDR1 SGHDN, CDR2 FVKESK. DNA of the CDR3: TGTGCCAGCAGCCTCCTCAGTCCCTACGAGCAGTACTTC. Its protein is CASSLLSPYEQYF.